These 18 T cell receptor beta chains share one sample of origin, sequenced in a study of T cells after yellow fever vaccination. TCRdb itself ran the 5' RACE reads through MiXCR, one entry per CDR3 protein. This sample has roughly 520,000 distinct CDR3 sequences; just over 20% occur once, and the top ten carry approximately 16%. This specimen consisted of PBMCs, obtained more than 20 days after the first yellow fever vaccination. Source of these receptors: a man aged 18 to 29 who received the YFV17D yellow fever vaccine.

This clonotype came up many times. This chain links TRBV5-1 with TRBJ2-2, with D maybe TRBD1 (6 bases). Germline CDR1 SGHRS, CDR2 YFSETQ. The CDR3 spans 15 residues. The V end was cut by 0 bases, the J end by 5 bases, with 11 bases between. The CDR3 DNA is TGCGCCAGCAGCTTGGGACAGGCGACGACCGGGGAGCTGTTTTTT. Translated: CASSLGQATTGELFF.

This clonotype was recorded only once. Its ends do not fully match the called genes, so a read error is possible. The rearrangement links TRBV7-8 to TRBJ1-6; D unresolved. CDR3 length: 19 residues. CDR1 and CDR2 (germline): SGHVS, FQNEAQ. The DNA of the CDR3 is TGCGCCAGCACCTCCCTATTACTGGTGGTCAATCCAGTCAATTCACCCCTCCACTTT. Translating it yields CASTSLLLVVNPVNSPLHF.

This clonotype showed up many times. The chain links TRBV5-1 to TRBJ2-2; perhaps TRBD2 as D (6 bases). The CDR3 loop spans 16 amino acids. Per the germline V gene, CDR1 is SGHRS and CDR2 is YFSETQ. V was cut by 0 bases and J by 4 bases, with 13 bases left in between. The CDR3 DNA sequence: TGCGCCAGCAGCTTGGACGGACAACTAGCCACCGGGGAGCTGTTTTTT. Translating it yields CASSLDGQLATGELFF.

The V gene is TRBV29-1, the J gene TRBJ2-7; perhaps TRBD1 as D (6 bases). CDR3 length equals 14 residues. Germline loops: CDR1 SQVTM, CDR2 ANQGSEA. The ends were cut back, 2 bases at V and 5 bases at J, with 16 bases in the middle. This CDR3 reads CSVETPRGRNEQYV. CDR3 sequence (DNA): TGCAGCGTTGAAACACCCAGGGGAAGGAACGAGCAGTACGTC.

V is TRBV5-1 and J is TRBJ2-1; 11 bases are a match to TRBD2. CDR1 and CDR2 (germline): SGHRS, YFSETQ. V lost 5 bases and J lost 0; bases outside the gene matches: 10. The CDR3 totals 18 residues. CDR3 in amino acids: CASRPGLAVLTSYNEQFF. The CDR3 DNA is TGCGCCAGCAGGCCGGGACTAGCGGTGCTTACCTCCTACAATGAGCAGTTCTTC.

The DNA for the CDR3 is TGTGCCAGCAGCTCTCTCGGGGGGCGGCAAGAGACCCAGTACTTC. Its protein product is CASSSLGGRQETQYF. V is TRBV7-2 and J is TRBJ2-5; weak D call: TRBD2 (7 bases). CDR1 SGHTA and CDR2 FQGNSA come from the germline V gene. V shed 4 bases and J shed 2 bases, with 14 bases lying between them. This CDR3 is built from 15 residues.

V and J are TRBV9 and TRBJ1-2; no clear D. This CDR3 region has 13 residues. V was trimmed by 0 bases and J by 7 bases, leaving 10 bases between them. Per the germline V gene, CDR1 is SGDLS and CDR2 is YYNGEE. In nucleotides, the CDR3 is TGTGCCAGCAGCGTAGACTGGGGTGTTGGCTACACCTTC. Translating it yields CASSVDWGVGYTF.

This chain uses TRBV29-1 with TRBJ2-7, with 7 bases identical to TRBD1. The CDR3 runs 13 residues. V lost 8 bases to trimming and J lost 5 bases; unmatched junction nucleotides: 12. The germline V gene has CDR1 SQVTM and CDR2 ANQGSEA. CDR3: CSTREGAIDEQYV. The DNA of the CDR3 is TGCAGCACGCGAGAGGGGGCGATCGACGAGCAGTACGTC.

The V and J genes are TRBV3-1 and TRBJ2-3; D possibly uses TRBD1 or TRBD2 (5 bases each). Germline V gene sequence: CDR1 LGHDT, CDR2 YNNKEL (reference sequence). Trimming shortened V by 8 bases and J by 2 bases, and 14 bases separated the two germline ends. The length of the CDR3 is 14 residues. The DNA for the CDR3 is TGTGCCAGCGGGGTGGGACGCCTCACAGATACGCAGTATTTT. Translated, it gives CASGVGRLTDTQYF.

The rearrangement joins TRBV30 to TRBJ2-3; D not resolved. The CDR3 has 13 amino acids. V was shortened by 2 bases and J by 3 bases, with 9 bases between the two germline ends. CDR1 GTSNPN and CDR2 SVGIG come from the germline V gene (reference sequence). DNA of the CDR3: TGTGCCTGGAGTACTTTTATGACAGATACGCAGTATTTT. It yields the protein CAWSTFMTDTQYF.

This clonotype has just a few counts. This chain joins TRBV4-2 and TRBJ2-5; D tentatively reads TRBD1 or TRBD2 (6 bases each). The germline V gene encodes CDR1 LGHNA and CDR2 YNFKEQ. V dropped 4 bases and J dropped 5 bases, with 23 bases sitting between them. The CDR3 runs to 17 residues. CDR3 sequence: CASSPGRRGQKEETQYF. DNA of the CDR3: TGTGCCAGCAGCCCTGGGAGGAGGGGACAAAAGGAGGAGACCCAGTACTTC.

This clonotype showed up just a few times. The gene calls are TRBV9 and TRBJ2-3; the D is unclear. This CDR3 contains 15 residues. The germline CDR1 and CDR2 sequences are SGDLS and YYNGEE. The V gene lost 0 bases and the J gene lost 2 bases, with 10 bases spanning the gap. The CDR3 reads CASSVAPAPTDTQYF. In DNA form, the CDR3 reads TGTGCCAGCAGCGTAGCTCCCGCCCCCACAGATACGCAGTATTTT.

This clonotype was found many times. This chain links TRBV7-9 with TRBJ1-1; 7 nucleotides line up with TRBD1. After removal of 5 bases from V and 5 bases from J, the junction contained 5 bases not matched to a gene. This CDR3 has 13 amino acids. CDR1 SEHNR and CDR2 FQNEAQ come from the germline V gene (reference sequence). CDR3 loop: CASSAQGETEAFF. The CDR3 DNA follows: TGTGCCAGCAGCGCGCAGGGGGAAACTGAAGCTTTCTTT.

The table lists this clonotype with a few counts. This chain uses TRBV20-1 with TRBJ2-2; the match to TRBD2 covers 8 bases. After removal of 4 bases from V and 3 bases from J, the junction contained 7 bases not matched to a gene. This CDR3 region has 15 residues. Germline V lookup: CDR1 DFQATT, CDR2 SNEGSKA (reference sequence). The CDR3 DNA reads TGCAGTGCTATGACCGGGACTAGTGACACCGGGGAGCTGTTTTTT. This translates into CSAMTGTSDTGELFF.

CDR3 nucleotide sequence: TGTGCCAGCAGCTCCGGGGATAAGGGTTACACTGAAGCTTTCTTT. Its protein is CASSSGDKGYTEAFF. The chain joins TRBV7-6 to TRBJ1-1; D is undetermined. The CDR3 totals 15 residues. V gave up 4 bases and J gave up 3 bases, with 15 bases separating them. CDR1 is SGHVS and CDR2 is FNYEAQ in the germline V gene.

This rearrangement joins TRBV7-9 to TRBJ2-3, with TRBD1 identical over 7 bases. The CDR3 length is 15 residues. V trimming: 4 bases; J trimming: 3 bases; junction bases outside the gene matches: 7. Germline lookup yields CDR1 SEHNR and CDR2 FQNEAQ (reference sequence). CDR3 loop: CASSSTGLTTDTQYF. The CDR3 DNA reads TGTGCCAGCAGCTCGACAGGGCTTACTACAGATACGCAGTATTTT.

The chain is built from TRBV7-3 and TRBJ2-3; D remains unclear. Germline-derived CDR1 and CDR2 are SGHTA and FQGTGA. The CDR3 spans 14 residues. V was cut by 3 bases and J by 2 bases, with 9 bases left in between. The CDR3 DNA reads TGTGCCAGCAGCTTTTCGGACCTCACAGATACGCAGTATTTT. Its protein is CASSFSDLTDTQYF.

In this sample, this clonotype turned up a few times. This rearrangement joins TRBV23-1 to TRBJ2-3; 9 bases agree with TRBD2. TRBV23-1 is identified as an open reading frame with a role that is uncertain. V shed 0 bases and J 0 bases; nucleotides not matched to a gene: 10. The CDR3 has 19 residues. CDR3 sequence reads: CASSQSRLAGSVSTDTQYF. In DNA, the CDR3 is TGCGCCAGCAGTCAATCGCGGCTAGCGGGGAGTGTTAGCACAGATACGCAGTATTTT.